The 8 T cell receptor beta chains in this list originate from one sample, sequenced in a study of beta chain features in type 1 diabetes (dated by TCRdb to 2016 to 2019). Libraries were built with the immunoSEQ multiplex PCR assay. All of the isolated RNA was reverse transcribed with the High Capacity cDNA Reverse Transcription Kit, so expressed TCRB transcripts were sequenced. Not all clones reach the TCRdb copy of this immuneACCESS table, which keeps in-frame sequences only. Checked studies attribute under half of the gap to unresolved V genes and leave the rest unexplained. For this sample there are under 500,000 clones; 30% appear just once. Around 0.065% of the sample is held by the ten biggest clonotypes. The specimen sequenced was naive CD4+ T cells from blood. The cell subset or site label here, explained by the study, means: true naive CD4+ T cells. The origin of the receptors is a man between 18 and 29 years old in good health.

A few counts support this clone. The chain combines TRBV2 with TRBJ1-2; 7 positions match TRBD1. Germline assignment: CDR1 SNHLY and CDR2 FYNNEI. The CDR3 is 14 amino acids. The V segment lost 3 bases and the J segment 3 bases; nucleotides outside the gene matches: 4. The CDR3 loop reads CASSDYRGDYGYTF. CDR3 nucleotides: TGTGCCAGCAGTGACTACAGGGGAGACTATGGCTACACCTTC.

This clone has just a few counts. This rearrangement joins TRBV30 to TRBJ1-1, with 7 bases aligning to TRBD1. CDR3 length: 13 amino acids. Germline assignment: CDR1 GTSNPN and CDR2 SVGIG (reference sequence). The V gene end was trimmed by 1 base and the J gene end by 4 bases; junction bases not matched to a gene: 3. CDR3 sequence: CAWSAQGGTEAFF. CDR3 bases: TGTGCCTGGAGTGCCCAGGGGGGCACTGAAGCTTTCTTT.

The chain employs TRBV11-1 and TRBJ2-7; D possibly uses TRBD1 or TRBD2 (5 bases each). V dropped 5 bases and J dropped 2 bases, with 16 bases sitting between them. Germline V gene sequence: CDR1 SGHAT, CDR2 FQDESV (reference sequence). This CDR3 has 15 residues. CDR3: CASSASGRTTYEQYF. CDR3 DNA sequence: TGTGCCAGCAGCGCGTCGGGACGAACGACCTACGAGCAGTACTTC.

This clone has just a few counts. V gene TRBV30 combines with J gene TRBJ2-1; 9 nucleotides agree with TRBD2. Trimming cost V 2 bases and J 4 bases; bases outside gene matches: 6. The length of the CDR3 is 15 residues. Germline CDR1 GTSNPN, CDR2 SVGIG (reference sequence). CDR3: CAWSSGTSLYNEQFF. DNA of the CDR3: TGTGCCTGGAGTTCCGGGACTAGCCTTTACAATGAGCAGTTCTTC.

This clone has just a few counts. The genes are TRBV7-2 and TRBJ1-4, with D uncertain. From germline, CDR1 is SGHTA and CDR2 FQGNSA. Deletions cut 5 bases from V and 8 bases from J, with 9 bases between. The CDR3 runs 12 residues. The CDR3 is CASSPAEEKLFF. In nucleotides, the CDR3 is TGTGCCAGCAGCCCCGCGGAGGAAAAACTGTTTTTT.

The chain couples TRBV6-5 to TRBJ2-7; D gene uncertain. CDR1 is MNHEY, CDR2 SVGAGI, per germline. V shed 1 base and J shed 4 bases, with 5 bases lying between them. This CDR3 is 12 amino acids long. CDR3: CASSYFAYEQYF. The CDR3 nucleotides are TGTGCCAGCAGTTACTTTGCTTACGAGCAGTACTTC.

V is TRBV5-1 and J is TRBJ2-1; 10 bases fit TRBD1. Germline CDR1 reads SGHRS; CDR2 reads YFSETQ. After removal of 3 bases from V and 6 bases from J, the junction contained 3 bases not matched to a gene. This CDR3 has 14 amino acids. The CDR3 DNA reads as TGCGCCAGCAGCTCGGACAGGGGGATCAATGAGCAGTTCTTC. Translation gives CASSSDRGINEQFF.

This clone turned up a few times. The chain couples TRBV29-1 to TRBJ2-7, with no clear D. The CDR3 runs to 14 residues. The germline CDR1 and CDR2 sequences are SQVTM and ANQGSEA. Trimming pared 0 bases from V and 3 bases from J, leaving 12 bases between. DNA for the CDR3: TGCAGCGTTGAAGAATCCGGGCTTTTCTACGAGCAGTACTTC. It encodes CSVEESGLFYEQYF.